The source of this T cell receptor (beta chain) is a study of CD8 T cells in ankylosing spondylitis. General study points: One TCR beta motif, made up of roughly eight highly homologous variants, appeared characteristic of ankylosing spondylitis blood. From matched ankylosing spondylitis synovial fluid, disease-linked clones were reportedly recovered at significantly enriched levels. Relatively scarce in peripheral blood, disease-linked clones were CD8+.

As the method for making TCR beta libraries, quantitative 5'-RACE with molecular barcodes was used. One entry per CDR3 protein, called by TCRdb with MiXCR from the 5' RACE reads. The profile shows a few hundred thousand distinct CDR3 sequences, under 20% of them singletons. This clonotype was seen a few times. Its cognate antigen is unknown. From germline, CDR1 is SEHNR and CDR2 FQNEAQ (reference sequence). There are 17 residues in the CDR3. Trimming removed 0 bases from V and 0 bases from J, with 12 bases in between. The sample comprised blood, either unsorted or a sorted T cell fraction (not recorded which). The receptor's source is a male donor with ankylosing spondylitis or in good health (not recorded which). This chain uses TRBV7-9 with TRBJ2-1; D gene unclear. The CDR3 coding sequence is TGTGCCAGCAGCTTAGCACTGGCTAAGAGCTCCTACAATGAGCAGTTCTTC. Its translation: CASSLALAKSSYNEQFF.